The TCR beta chain under discussion was sequenced for a study of tumor-infiltrating lymphocytes in oesophageal squamous cell carcinoma. The CDR3 length is 15 residues. The germline gives CDR1 MNHEY, CDR2 SMNVEV (reference sequence). TCRdb re-called the PCR reads with MiXCR, one entry per CDR3 protein. The table includes about 12,000 distinct CDR3 sequences, 56% detected once. The receptor was derived from a female donor with esophageal squamous cell carcinoma. The sequenced material came from esophageal tumor tissue. The rearrangement joins TRBV27 to TRBJ2-3; 9 bases are a match to TRBD1. The last part of the DNA fits TRBJ2-1 better; the J call may be wrong. CDR3 amino acids: CASINRGLYYNEQFF. CDR3 nucleotides: TGTGCCAGCATCAACAGGGGGCTCTACTACAATGAGCAGTTCTTC.